The 17 T cell receptor beta chains reported below all come from one sample, sequenced in a study of blood T cell repertoires in COVID-19. Assay: immunoSEQ multiplex PCR; the TCRdb copy retains only in-frame clones and omits some. This sample has 60,000 to 80,000 clones, with less than 90% found just once. The sample taken for sequencing was peripheral blood. These receptors were collected from a man aged 45-65 years with active COVID-19.

The V gene is TRBV3-1 (or the pseudogene TRBV3-2), the J gene TRBJ2-1, with D perhaps matching TRBD2 (5 bases). This CDR3 is built from 15 residues. Trimming shortened V by 6 bases and J by 4 bases, and 16 bases separated the two germline ends. CDR1 is LGHDT and CDR2 is YNNKEL in the germline V gene (reference sequence). The CDR3 region is CASSATSNSYNEQFF. CDR3 nucleotide sequence: TGTGCCAGCAGTGCTACTAGTAATTCGTACAATGAGCAGTTCTTC.

The chain joins TRBV6-5 to TRBJ1-3, with D perhaps matching TRBD1 (5 bases). The CDR3 is 14 amino acids. Germline V gene lookup returns CDR1 MNHEY and CDR2 SVGAGI. V dropped 7 bases and J dropped 4 bases, with 14 bases sitting between them. CDR3 nucleotide sequence: TGTGCCAGCAAGGCTCCGGGACTCGGAAACACCATATATTTT. Encoded protein: CASKAPGLGNTIYF.

The chain couples TRBV7-2 to TRBJ2-3; TRBD1 might be the D (5 bases). Trimming took off 9 bases at V and 6 bases at J, with 16 bases between the two ends. This CDR3 comprises 13 residues. CDR1 is SGHTA, CDR2 FQGNSA, per germline. The CDR3 protein is CASSSQGSDTQYF. The CDR3 coding sequence is TGTGCCAGTTCGAGTCAGGGTTCGGATACGCAGTATTTT.

CDR3: CASSVLSGEGQPQHF. The CDR3 DNA sequence: TGTGCCAGCAGCGTCCTTTCGGGGGAAGGTCAGCCCCAGCATTTT. The genes are TRBV5-6 and TRBJ1-5, with D possibly being TRBD1 (5 bases). CDR3 length equals 15 residues. Germline CDR1 SGHDT, CDR2 YYEEEE. V was pared by 4 bases and J by 6 bases, with 17 bases between.

V is TRBV5-4 and J is TRBJ2-7, with 9 positions matching TRBD1. The CDR3 has 14 residues. The V segment lost 3 bases and the J segment 5 bases; nucleotides outside the gene matches: 6. Germline V gene sequence: CDR1 SGHNT, CDR2 YYREEE (reference sequence). CDR3 nucleotides: TGTGCCAGCAGCTCCGGACAGGGGTGGAACGAGCAGTACTTC. Translating it yields CASSSGQGWNEQYF.

The V gene is TRBV11-2, the J gene TRBJ2-1; D may be TRBD1 (6 bases). Trimming removed 5 bases from V and 7 bases from J, with 15 bases in between. Germline V gene data show CDR1 as SGHAT and CDR2 as FQNNGV. The CDR3 has 14 amino acids. CDR3 sequence: CASSVNRDRNEQFF. The DNA for the CDR3 is TGTGCCAGCAGCGTAAACAGGGATCGAAATGAGCAGTTCTTC. Full variable domain (missing parts from reference TRBV11-2 and TRBJ2-1): EAGVAQSPRYKIIEKRQSVAFWCNPISGHATLYWYQQILGQGPKLLIQFQNNGVVDDSQLPKDRFSAERLKGVDSTLKIQPAKLEDSAVYLCASSVNRDRNEQFFGPGTRLTVL.

J is TRBJ1-6 and V is TRBV4-1, with D unresolved. From germline, CDR1 is MGHRA and CDR2 YSYEKL. Trimming cost V 7 bases and J 0 bases, with 16 bases left between them. CDR3 length: 17 residues. CDR3 bases: TGCGCCAGCATCAACTCGGCGGCGAGCTCCTATAATTCACCCCTCCACTTT. Protein product: CASINSAASSYNSPLHF.

J is TRBJ2-1 and V is TRBV6-1; D may be TRBD1 (7 bases). The CDR3 spans 18 residues. Trimming stripped 3 bases from V and 0 bases from J, with 18 bases between. Germline V gives CDR1 MNHNS, CDR2 SASEGT. The CDR3 DNA reads TGTGCCAGCAGTGACACTGGGGGGACAGTTAGCTCCTACAATGAGCAGTTCTTC. Amino acids: CASSDTGGTVSSYNEQFF.

The chain uses TRBV5-3 and TRBJ2-3; a weak D match, TRBD1 (5 bases). TRBV5-3 is labeled an ORF, and its function is uncertain. The CDR3 is 14 residues long. V lost 2 bases to trimming and J lost 7 bases, with 14 bases between them. The CDR3 loop is CARSFSGKQYTQYF. The CDR3, as DNA: TGTGCCAGAAGCTTCTCAGGGAAGCAATATACGCAGTATTTT.

The rearrangement uses TRBV7-8 and TRBJ1-1, with D possibly being TRBD1 (6 bases). Germline loops: CDR1 SGHVS, CDR2 FQNEAQ. Trimming pared 9 bases from V and 3 bases from J, leaving 23 bases between. The CDR3 covers 16 residues. The CDR3 reads CASHIRGRGRDTEAFF. The CDR3 nucleotides are TGTGCCAGTCACATCAGGGGCCGGGGCCGGGACACTGAAGCTTTCTTT. Full variable domain (outside the CDR3, taken from reference TRBV7-8 and TRBJ1-1): GAGVSQSPRYKVAKRGQDVALRCDPISGHVSLFWYQQALGQGPEFLTYFQNEAQLDKSGLPSDRFFAERPEGSVSTLKIQRTQQEDSAVYLCASHIRGRGRDTEAFFGQGTRLTVV.

The rearrangement joins TRBV7-9 to TRBJ1-1, with D possibly TRBD1 on 5 matching bases. CDR1 and CDR2 (germline): SEHNR, FQNEAQ (reference sequence). Trimming took off 0 bases at V and 7 bases at J, with 18 bases between the two ends. This CDR3 comprises 16 residues. For the CDR3, the DNA is TGTGCCAGCAGCTTAGCTAGCGGGGAGCCAGGGAATGAAGCTTTCTTT. It yields the protein CASSLASGEPGNEAFF.

V gene TRBV9 combines with J gene TRBJ2-7; the match to TRBD2 covers 9 bases. Trimming took 0 bases from V and 9 from J; bases not matched to a gene: 10. CDR3 length: 15 residues. Germline assignment: CDR1 SGDLS and CDR2 YYNGEE. This CDR3 reads CASSVDPAGGEGQYF. The CDR3 DNA follows: TGTGCCAGCAGCGTAGATCCAGCGGGGGGCGAGGGGCAGTACTTC.

This clone appeared a single time. The V and J genes are TRBV5-1 and TRBJ2-2; TRBD1 agrees at 7 bases. V lost 6 bases and J lost 1; bases outside the gene matches: 3. Germline V gives CDR1 SGHRS, CDR2 YFSETQ. The CDR3 spans 14 residues. The CDR3 DNA sequence: TGCGCCAGCAAAGGGGGCATGAACACCGGGGAGCTGTTTTTT. Amino acid sequence: CASKGGMNTGELFF.

This sequence joins TRBV18 and TRBJ2-7, with 10 bases that match TRBD2. Trimming at V came to 6 bases and at J to 6 bases, leaving 11 bases not matched to a gene. From germline, CDR1 is KGHSH and CDR2 LQKENI. The CDR3 spans 15 residues. DNA of the CDR3: TGTGCCAGCTCGCCCACTAGCGGGACGGCCCCCGAGCAGTACTTC. Translated: CASSPTSGTAPEQYF.

The chain is built from TRBV12-3 or TRBV12-4 and TRBJ2-7; 8 nucleotides match TRBD2. This CDR3 is 13 amino acids long. Germline trimming cut 8 bases from V and 3 bases from J; bases unmatched to any gene: 6. The CDR3 DNA is TGTGCCAGCTACCCAAGCGGGGGCTACGAGCAGTACTTC. Protein: CASYPSGGYEQYF.

The V gene is TRBV7-2, the J gene TRBJ2-6, with D possibly TRBD1 on 6 matching bases. The germline gives CDR1 SGHTA, CDR2 FQGNSA. The V and J ends lost 4 bases and 1 base respectively, with 14 bases between them. CDR3 length equals 17 residues. Here the CDR3 reads CASSSQGRASGANVLTF. The CDR3 DNA reads TGTGCCAGCAGCTCACAGGGCCGGGCGTCTGGGGCCAACGTCCTGACTTTC.

V and J are TRBV2 and TRBJ1-1, with D tentatively TRBD1 (5 bases). Trimming removed 6 bases at V and 1 base at J, with 15 bases between. The CDR3 length is 15 residues. Germline CDR1 SNHLY, CDR2 FYNNEI. CDR3 nucleotide sequence: TGTGCCAGCAGGGATAAACAGGTCGGGAACACTGAAGCTTTCTTT. Its protein product is CASRDKQVGNTEAFF. The variable domain in full, completed from reference TRBV2 and TRBJ1-1, reads EPEVTQTPSHQVTQMGQEVILRCVPISNHLYFYWYRQILGQKVEFLVSFYNNEISEKSEIFDDQFSVERPDGSNFTLKIRSTKLEDSAMYFCASRDKQVGNTEAFFGQGTRLTVV.